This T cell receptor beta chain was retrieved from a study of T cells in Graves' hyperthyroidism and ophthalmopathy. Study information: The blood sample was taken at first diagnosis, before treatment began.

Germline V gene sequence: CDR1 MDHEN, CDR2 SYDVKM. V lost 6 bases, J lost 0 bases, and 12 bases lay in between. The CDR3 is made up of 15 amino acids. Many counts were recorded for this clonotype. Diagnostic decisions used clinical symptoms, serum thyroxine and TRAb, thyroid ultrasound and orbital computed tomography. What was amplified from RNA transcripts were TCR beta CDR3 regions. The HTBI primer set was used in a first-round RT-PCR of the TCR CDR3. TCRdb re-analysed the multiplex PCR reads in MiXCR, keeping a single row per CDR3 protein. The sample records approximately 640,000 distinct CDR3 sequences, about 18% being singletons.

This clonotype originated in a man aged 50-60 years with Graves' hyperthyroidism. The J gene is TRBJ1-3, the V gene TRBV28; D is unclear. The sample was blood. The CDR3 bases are TGTGCCAGCAGCCTTCAAGGGAGCTCTGGAAACACCATATATTTT. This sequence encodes CASSLQGSSGNTIYF.